The 7 T cell receptor beta chains presented below share a single source sample, sequenced in a study of T cells in tumors after PD-1 blockade. Assay: immunoSEQ multiplex PCR; the TCRdb copy retains only in-frame clones and omits some. The sample lists about 33,000 clones; roughly 78% were seen once. This sample comprised PBMCs, obtained before anti-PD-1 treatment. The receptor source for this set is a human donor with basal cell carcinoma.

The chain employs TRBV30 and TRBJ1-5; possible D gene TRBD1, 5 bases. This CDR3 is built from 15 residues. With 3 bases removed from V and 2 bases from J, the gap between germline ends came to 14 bases. CDR1 and CDR2 (germline): GTSNPN, SVGIG (reference sequence). In nucleotides, the CDR3 is TGTGCCTGGAGCGACTATGCGGGGGGCAATCAGCCCCAGCATTTT. Amino acid sequence: CAWSDYAGGNQPQHF.

The chain has TRBV29-1 and TRBJ2-7; possibly TRBD1 or TRBD2 for D (5 bases each). Trimming shortened V by 6 bases and J by 4 bases, and 13 bases separated the two germline ends. The CDR3 runs 12 residues. The germline gives CDR1 SQVTM, CDR2 ANQGSEA. CDR3: CSVGSGRYEQYF. Here the CDR3 DNA reads TGCAGCGTCGGCTCGGGGCGATACGAGCAGTACTTC.

The rearrangement links TRBV7-9 to TRBJ2-7; D perhaps matches TRBD2 (6 bases). Germline CDR1 is SEHNR and CDR2 is FQNEAQ (reference sequence). V dropped 3 bases and J dropped 0 bases, with 9 bases sitting between them. The CDR3 is made up of 14 amino acids. CDR3 in DNA: TGTGCCAGCAGCTTCTTCGGGAGCTCCTACGAGCAGTACTTC. This translates into CASSFFGSSYEQYF.

The sample holds one count of this clone. The chain uses TRBV19 and TRBJ1-2; D unresolved. Trimming stripped 4 bases from V and 4 bases from J, with 16 bases between. CDR1 and CDR2 from the germline V gene are LNHDA and SQIVND (reference sequence). The CDR3 is 15 residues long. This CDR3 is CASSTDRTSVYGYTF. The CDR3 nucleotides are TGTGCCAGTAGTACAGATCGGACGTCCGTCTATGGCTACACCTTC.

This clone was seen a few times. The V and J genes are TRBV4-3 and TRBJ1-6; D remains ambiguous. Trimming removed 0 bases from V and 7 bases from J, with 10 bases in between. Germline lookup yields CDR1 LGHNA and CDR2 YSLEER. This CDR3 region has 15 residues. Here the CDR3 DNA reads TGCGCCAGCAGCCAAGATAGACTGGTAAATTCACCCCTCCACTTT. Translation: CASSQDRLVNSPLHF.

This clone has a handful of counts. The chain carries TRBV6-6 and TRBJ2-3; 8 bases align to TRBD1. From germline, CDR1 is MNHNY and CDR2 SVGAGI (reference sequence). Trimming at V came to 6 bases and at J to 6 bases, leaving 8 bases not matched to a gene. The CDR3 runs 14 residues. For the CDR3, the DNA is TGTGCCAGCAGCCCCGACAGGGGCGGGGATACGCAGTATTTT. It encodes CASSPDRGGDTQYF.

This sequence joins TRBV29-1 and TRBJ1-3; tentative D call: TRBD1 (6 bases). V lost 7 bases, J lost 0 bases, and 13 bases lay in between. The V gene's germline CDR1 is SQVTM and CDR2 ANQGSEA. The CDR3 covers 14 residues. CDR3: CSADLGGSGNTIYF. The CDR3 bases are TGCAGCGCTGATCTAGGGGGCTCTGGAAACACCATATATTTT.